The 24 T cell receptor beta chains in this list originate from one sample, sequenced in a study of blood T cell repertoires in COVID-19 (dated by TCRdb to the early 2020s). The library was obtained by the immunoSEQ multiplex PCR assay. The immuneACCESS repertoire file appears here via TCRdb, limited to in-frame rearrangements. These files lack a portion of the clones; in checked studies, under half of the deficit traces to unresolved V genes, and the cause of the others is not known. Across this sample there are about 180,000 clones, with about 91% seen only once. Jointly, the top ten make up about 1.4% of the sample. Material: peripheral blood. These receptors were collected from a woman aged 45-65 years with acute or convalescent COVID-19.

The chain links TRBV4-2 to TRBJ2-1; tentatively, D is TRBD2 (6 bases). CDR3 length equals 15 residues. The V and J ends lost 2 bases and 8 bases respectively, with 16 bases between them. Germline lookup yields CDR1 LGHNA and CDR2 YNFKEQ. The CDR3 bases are TGTGCCAGCAGCCAAACCAATAGCGGTGGGGATGAGCAGTTCTTC. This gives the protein CASSQTNSGGDEQFF.

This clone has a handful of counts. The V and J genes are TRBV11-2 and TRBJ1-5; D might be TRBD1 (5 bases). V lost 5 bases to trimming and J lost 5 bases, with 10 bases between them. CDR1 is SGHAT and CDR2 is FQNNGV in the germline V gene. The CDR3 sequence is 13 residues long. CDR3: CASSQQGDQPQHF. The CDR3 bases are TGTGCCAGCAGCCAACAAGGGGATCAGCCCCAGCATTTT.

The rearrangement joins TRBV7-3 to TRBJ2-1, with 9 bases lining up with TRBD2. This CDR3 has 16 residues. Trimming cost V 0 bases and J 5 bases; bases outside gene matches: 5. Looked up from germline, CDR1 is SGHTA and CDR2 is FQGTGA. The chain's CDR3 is CASSLTGLAGDNEQFF. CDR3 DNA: TGTGCCAGCAGCTTAACGGGACTAGCTGGGGACAATGAGCAGTTCTTC.

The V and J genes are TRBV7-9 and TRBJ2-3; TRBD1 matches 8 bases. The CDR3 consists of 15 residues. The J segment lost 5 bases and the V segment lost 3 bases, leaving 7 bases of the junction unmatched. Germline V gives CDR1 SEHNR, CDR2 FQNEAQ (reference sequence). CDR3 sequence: CASSLGQGAVDTQYF. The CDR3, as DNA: TGTGCCAGCAGCTTGGGCCAGGGGGCAGTAGATACGCAGTATTTT.

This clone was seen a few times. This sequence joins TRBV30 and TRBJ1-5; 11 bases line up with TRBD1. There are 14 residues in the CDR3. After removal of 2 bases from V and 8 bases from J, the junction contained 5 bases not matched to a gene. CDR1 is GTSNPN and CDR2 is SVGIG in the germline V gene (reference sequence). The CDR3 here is CAWSRGQGAEPQHF. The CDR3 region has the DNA TGTGCCTGGAGTAGAGGACAGGGGGCAGAGCCCCAGCATTTT.

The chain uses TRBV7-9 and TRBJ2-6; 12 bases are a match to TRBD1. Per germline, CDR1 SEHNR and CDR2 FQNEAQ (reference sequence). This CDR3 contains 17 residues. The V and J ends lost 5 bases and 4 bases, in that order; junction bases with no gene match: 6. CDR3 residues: CASSRDRGLLGANVLTF. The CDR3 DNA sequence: TGTGCCAGCAGCCGGGACAGGGGGCTGTTGGGGGCCAACGTCCTGACTTTC.

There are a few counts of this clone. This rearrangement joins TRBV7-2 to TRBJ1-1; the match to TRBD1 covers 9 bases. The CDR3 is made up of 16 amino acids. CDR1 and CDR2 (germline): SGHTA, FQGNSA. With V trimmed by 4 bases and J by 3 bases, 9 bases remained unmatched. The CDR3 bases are TGTGCCAGCAGCTCCGGGACAGGGCGGATAGACACTGAAGCTTTCTTT. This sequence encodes CASSSGTGRIDTEAFF.

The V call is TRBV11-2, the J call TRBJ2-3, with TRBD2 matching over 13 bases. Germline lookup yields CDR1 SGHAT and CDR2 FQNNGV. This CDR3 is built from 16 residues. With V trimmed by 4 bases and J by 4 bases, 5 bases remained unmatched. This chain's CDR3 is CASSSSGLAGADTQYF. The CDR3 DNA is TGTGCCAGCAGCTCCTCCGGACTAGCGGGAGCAGATACGCAGTATTTT.

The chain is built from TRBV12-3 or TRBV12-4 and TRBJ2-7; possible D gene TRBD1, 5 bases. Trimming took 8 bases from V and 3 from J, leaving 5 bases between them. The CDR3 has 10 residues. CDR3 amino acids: CASGHYEQYF. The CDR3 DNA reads TGTGCCAGCGGACACTACGAGCAGTACTTC.

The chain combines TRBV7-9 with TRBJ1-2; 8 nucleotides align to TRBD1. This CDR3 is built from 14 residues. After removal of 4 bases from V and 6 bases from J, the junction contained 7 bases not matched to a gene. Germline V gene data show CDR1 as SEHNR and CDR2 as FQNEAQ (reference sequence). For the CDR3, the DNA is TGTGCCAGCAGCTCACAGGGGGAAGCGAATGGCTACACCTTC. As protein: CASSSQGEANGYTF.

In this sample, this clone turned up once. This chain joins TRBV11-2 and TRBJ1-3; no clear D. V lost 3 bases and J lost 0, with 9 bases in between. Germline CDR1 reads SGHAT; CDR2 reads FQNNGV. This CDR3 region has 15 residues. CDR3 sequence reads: CASSFGGLSGNTIYF. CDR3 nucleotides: TGTGCCAGCAGCTTCGGAGGTCTCTCTGGAAACACCATATATTTT.

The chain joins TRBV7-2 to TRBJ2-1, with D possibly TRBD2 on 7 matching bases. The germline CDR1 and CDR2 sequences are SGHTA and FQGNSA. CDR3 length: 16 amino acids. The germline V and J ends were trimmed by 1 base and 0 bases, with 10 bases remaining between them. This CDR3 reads CASSLEGGFSYNEQFF. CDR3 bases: TGTGCCAGCAGCTTAGAGGGGGGGTTCTCCTACAATGAGCAGTTCTTC.

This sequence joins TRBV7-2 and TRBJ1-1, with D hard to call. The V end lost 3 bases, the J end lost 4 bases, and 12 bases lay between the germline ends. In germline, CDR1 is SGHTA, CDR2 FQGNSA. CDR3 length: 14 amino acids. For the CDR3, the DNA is TGTGCCAGCAGCTTGCAATACGGTGGCACTGAAGCTTTCTTT. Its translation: CASSLQYGGTEAFF.

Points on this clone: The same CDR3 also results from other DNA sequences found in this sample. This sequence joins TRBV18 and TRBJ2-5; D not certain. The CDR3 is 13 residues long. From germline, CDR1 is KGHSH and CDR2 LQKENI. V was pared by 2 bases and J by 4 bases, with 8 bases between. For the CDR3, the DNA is TGTGCCAGCTCACCAAGGTCGGGAGAGACCCAGTACTTC. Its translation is CASSPRSGETQYF.

The chain's CDR3 is CASRLLAGGETQYF. CDR3 coding DNA: TGTGCCAGCAGATTACTAGCGGGGGGTGAGACCCAGTACTTC. The chain couples TRBV2 to TRBJ2-5, with 12 bases aligning to TRBD2. Germline CDR1 reads SNHLY; CDR2 reads FYNNEI. The CDR3 has 14 residues. V was pared by 6 bases and J by 5 bases, with 4 bases of the junction left unmatched.

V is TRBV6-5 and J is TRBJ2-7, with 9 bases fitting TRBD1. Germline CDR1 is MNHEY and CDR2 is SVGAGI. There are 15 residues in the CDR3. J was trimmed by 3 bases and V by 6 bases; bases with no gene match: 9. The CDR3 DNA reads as TGTGCCAGCAGGAAGGCCGGGACAGGGAACTACGAGCAGTACTTC. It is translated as CASRKAGTGNYEQYF.

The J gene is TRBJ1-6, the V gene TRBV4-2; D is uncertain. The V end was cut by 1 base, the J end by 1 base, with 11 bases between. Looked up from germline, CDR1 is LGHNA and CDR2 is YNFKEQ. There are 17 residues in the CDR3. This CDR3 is CASSQGTELSYNSPLHF. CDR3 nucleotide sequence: TGTGCCAGCAGCCAAGGAACTGAGTTATCCTATAATTCACCCCTCCACTTT.

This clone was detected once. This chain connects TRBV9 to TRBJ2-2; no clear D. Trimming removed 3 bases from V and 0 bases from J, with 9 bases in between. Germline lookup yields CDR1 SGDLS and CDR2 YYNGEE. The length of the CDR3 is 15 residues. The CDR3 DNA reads TGTGCCAGCAGCGAGGCAGGAACGAACACCGGGGAGCTGTTTTTT. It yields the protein CASSEAGTNTGELFF.

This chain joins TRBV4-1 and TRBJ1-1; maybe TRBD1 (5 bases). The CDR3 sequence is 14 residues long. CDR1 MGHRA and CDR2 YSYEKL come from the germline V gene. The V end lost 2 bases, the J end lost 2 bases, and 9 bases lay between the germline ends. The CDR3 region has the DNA TGCGCCAGCAGCCAAAAGCAGGGAAACACTGAAGCTTTCTTT. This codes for CASSQKQGNTEAFF.

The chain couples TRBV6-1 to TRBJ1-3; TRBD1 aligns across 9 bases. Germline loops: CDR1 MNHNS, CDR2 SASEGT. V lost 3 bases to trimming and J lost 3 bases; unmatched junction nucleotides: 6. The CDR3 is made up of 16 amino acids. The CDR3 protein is CASSDRTGGFGNTIYF. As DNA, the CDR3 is TGTGCCAGCAGTGATAGAACAGGGGGCTTTGGAAACACCATATATTTT.

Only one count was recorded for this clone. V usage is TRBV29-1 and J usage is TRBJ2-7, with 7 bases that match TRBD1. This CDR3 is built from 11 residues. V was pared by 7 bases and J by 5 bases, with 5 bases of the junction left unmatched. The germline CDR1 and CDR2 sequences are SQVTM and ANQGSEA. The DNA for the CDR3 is TGCAGCGCCGCGACAGGGAACGAGCAGTACTTC. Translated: CSAATGNEQYF.

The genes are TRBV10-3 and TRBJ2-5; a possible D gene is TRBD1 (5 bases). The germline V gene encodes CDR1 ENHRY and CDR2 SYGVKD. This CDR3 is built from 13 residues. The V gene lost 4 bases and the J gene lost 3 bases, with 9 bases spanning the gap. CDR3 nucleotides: TGTGCCATCAGTGGACAGACTGAAGAGACCCAGTACTTC. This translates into CAISGQTEETQYF.

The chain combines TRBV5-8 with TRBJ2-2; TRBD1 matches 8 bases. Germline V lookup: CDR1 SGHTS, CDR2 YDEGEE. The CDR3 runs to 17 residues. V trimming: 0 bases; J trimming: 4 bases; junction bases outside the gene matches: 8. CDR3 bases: TGTGCCAGCAGCTTGGGATGGACAGGGCCCGCCACCGGGGAGCTGTTTTTT. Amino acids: CASSLGWTGPATGELFF.

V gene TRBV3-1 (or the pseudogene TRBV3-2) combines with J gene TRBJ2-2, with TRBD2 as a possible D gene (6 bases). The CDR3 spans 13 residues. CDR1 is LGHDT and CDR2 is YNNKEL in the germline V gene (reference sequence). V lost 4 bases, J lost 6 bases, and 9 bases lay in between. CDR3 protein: CASSRRLAGELFF. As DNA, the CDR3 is TGTGCCAGCAGCCGGCGACTAGCCGGGGAGCTGTTTTTT.